A single TCR beta chain is shown here with its context. The assay was immunoSEQ multiplex PCR, and TCRdb's table has in-frame clones only and misses some. The table has around 29,000 clones, approximately 92% seen once. This sample is drawn from a study of T cell changes during pregnancy in multiple sclerosis. Germline trimming cut 6 bases from V and 4 bases from J; bases unmatched to any gene: 7. Per the germline V gene, CDR1 is MNHNY and CDR2 is SVGAGI (reference sequence). The CDR3 has 15 amino acids. This sequence originates from a female donor with multiple sclerosis, enrolled in a pregnancy study. This specimen consisted of CD4+ T cells from peripheral blood mononuclear cells, obtained in the first trimester of pregnancy. The rearrangement joins TRBV6-6 to TRBJ1-2; TRBD1 agrees at 11 bases. CDR3 residues: CASRRAGTGGYGYTF. The CDR3 DNA reads TGTGCCAGCAGGCGCGCCGGGACAGGGGGCTATGGCTACACCTTC.